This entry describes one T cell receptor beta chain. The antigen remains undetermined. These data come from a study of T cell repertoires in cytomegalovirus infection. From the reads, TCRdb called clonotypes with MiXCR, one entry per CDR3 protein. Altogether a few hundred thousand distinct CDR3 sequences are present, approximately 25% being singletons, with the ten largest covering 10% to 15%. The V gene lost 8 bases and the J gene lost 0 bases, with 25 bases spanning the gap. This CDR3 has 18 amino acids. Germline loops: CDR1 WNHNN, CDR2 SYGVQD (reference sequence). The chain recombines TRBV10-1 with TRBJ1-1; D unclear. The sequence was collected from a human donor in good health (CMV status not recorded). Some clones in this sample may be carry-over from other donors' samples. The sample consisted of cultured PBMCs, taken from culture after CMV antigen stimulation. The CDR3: CASFGRSADRNMNTEAFF. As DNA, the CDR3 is TGCGCCAGCTTCGGACGGAGTGCGGACCGTAATATGAACACTGAAGCTTTCTTT.